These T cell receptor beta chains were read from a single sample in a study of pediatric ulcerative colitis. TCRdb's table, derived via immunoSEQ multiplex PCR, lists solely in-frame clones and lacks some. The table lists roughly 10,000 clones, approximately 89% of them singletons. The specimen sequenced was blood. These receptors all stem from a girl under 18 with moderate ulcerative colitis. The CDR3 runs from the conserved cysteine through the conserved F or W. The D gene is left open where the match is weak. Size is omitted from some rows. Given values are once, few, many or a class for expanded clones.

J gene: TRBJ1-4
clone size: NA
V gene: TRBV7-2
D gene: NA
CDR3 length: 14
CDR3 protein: CASSLDRTSEKLFF
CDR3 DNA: TGTGCCAGCAGCTTGGACCGAACGAGTGAAAAACTGTTTTTT

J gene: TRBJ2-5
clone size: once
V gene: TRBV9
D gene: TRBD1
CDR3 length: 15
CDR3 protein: CASSRRDRVEETQYF
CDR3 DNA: TGTGCCAGCAGCCGTCGGGACAGGGTTGAGGAGACCCAGTACTTC

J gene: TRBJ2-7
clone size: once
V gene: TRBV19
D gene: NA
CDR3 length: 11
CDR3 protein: CASSIGVEQYF
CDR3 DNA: TGTGCCAGTAGTATTGGGGTCGAGCAGTACTTC

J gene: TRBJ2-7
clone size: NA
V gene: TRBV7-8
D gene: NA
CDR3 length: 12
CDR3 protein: CASSAQGLEQYF
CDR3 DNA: TGTGCCAGCAGCGCCCAGGGGCTCGAGCAGTACTTC

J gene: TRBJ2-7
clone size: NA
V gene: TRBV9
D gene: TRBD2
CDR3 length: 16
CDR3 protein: CASSLGLGRIPYEQYF
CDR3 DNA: TGTGCCAGCAGCCTGGGACTAGGACGGATCCCCTACGAGCAGTACTTC

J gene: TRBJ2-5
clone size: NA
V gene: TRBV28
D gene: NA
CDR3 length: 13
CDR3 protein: CASSLWVGETQYF
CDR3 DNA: TGTGCCAGCAGTTTATGGGTCGGGGAGACCCAGTACTTC

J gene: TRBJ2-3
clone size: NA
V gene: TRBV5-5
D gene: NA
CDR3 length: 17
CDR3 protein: CASTLGIVPGLTDTQYF
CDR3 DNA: TGTGCCAGCACCCTTGGCATTGTCCCAGGGTTAACAGATACGCAGTATTTT

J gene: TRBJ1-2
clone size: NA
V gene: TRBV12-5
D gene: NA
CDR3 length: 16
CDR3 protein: CASGSSFPGEGGGYTF
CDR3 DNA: TGTGCTAGTGGTTCCTCGTTTCCAGGGGAAGGAGGAGGCTACACCTTC

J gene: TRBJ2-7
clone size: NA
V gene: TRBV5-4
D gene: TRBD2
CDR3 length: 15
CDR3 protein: CASSSGLGRVYEQYF
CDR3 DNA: TGTGCCAGCAGCTCGGGACTTGGGAGGGTATACGAGCAGTACTTC

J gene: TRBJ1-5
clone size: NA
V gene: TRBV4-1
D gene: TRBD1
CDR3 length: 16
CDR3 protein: CASSQEPGQGTQPQHF
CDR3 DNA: TGCGCCAGCAGCCAAGAACCGGGACAGGGAACCCAGCCCCAGCATTTT

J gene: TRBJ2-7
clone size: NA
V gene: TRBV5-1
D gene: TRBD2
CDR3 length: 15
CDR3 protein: CASSLITGTSYEQYF
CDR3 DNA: TGCGCCAGCAGCCTAATAACCGGGACTAGCTACGAGCAGTACTTC

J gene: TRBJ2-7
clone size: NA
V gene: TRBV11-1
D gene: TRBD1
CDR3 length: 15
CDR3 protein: CASSLDIGTGYEQYF
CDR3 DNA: TGTGCCAGCAGCTTAGACATTGGGACAGGGTACGAGCAGTACTTC

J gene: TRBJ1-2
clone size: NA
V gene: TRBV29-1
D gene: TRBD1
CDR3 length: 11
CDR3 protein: CSVEEQGGYTF
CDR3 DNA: TGCAGCGTTGAAGAACAGGGGGGCTACACCTTC

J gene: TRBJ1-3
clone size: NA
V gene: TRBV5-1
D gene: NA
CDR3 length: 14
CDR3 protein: CASSSGASGNTIYF
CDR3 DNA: TGCGCCAGCAGCTCCGGTGCCAGTGGAAACACCATATATTTT

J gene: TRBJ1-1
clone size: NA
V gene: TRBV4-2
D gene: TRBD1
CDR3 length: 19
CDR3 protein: CASSQDFGTGGWEETEAFF
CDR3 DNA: TGTGCCAGCAGCCAAGATTTCGGGACAGGGGGGTGGGAGGAAACTGAAGCTTTCTTT

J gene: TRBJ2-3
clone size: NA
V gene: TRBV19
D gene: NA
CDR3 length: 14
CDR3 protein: CASRMGGRTDTQYF
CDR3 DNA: TGTGCCAGTAGAATGGGCGGGCGCACAGATACGCAGTATTTT

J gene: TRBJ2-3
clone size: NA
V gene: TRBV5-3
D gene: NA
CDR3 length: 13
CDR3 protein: CARSPGGPDTQYF
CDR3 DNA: TGTGCCAGAAGCCCTGGGGGCCCAGATACGCAGTATTTT

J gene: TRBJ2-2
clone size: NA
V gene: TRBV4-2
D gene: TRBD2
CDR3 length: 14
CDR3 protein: CASSQGGGTGELFF
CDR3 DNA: TGTGCCAGCAGCCAAGGCGGGGGCACCGGGGAGCTGTTTTTT

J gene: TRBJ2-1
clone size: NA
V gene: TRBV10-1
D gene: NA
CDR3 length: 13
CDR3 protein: CASSEQGRNEQFF
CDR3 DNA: TGCGCCAGCAGTGAACAGGGTCGAAATGAGCAGTTCTTC

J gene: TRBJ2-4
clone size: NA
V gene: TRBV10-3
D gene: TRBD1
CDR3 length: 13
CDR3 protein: CAISGQGSDIQYF
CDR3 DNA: TGTGCCATCAGTGGACAGGGAAGCGACATTCAGTACTTC

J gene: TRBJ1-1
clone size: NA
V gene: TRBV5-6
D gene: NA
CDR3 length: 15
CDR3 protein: CASSSVHGWGTEAFF
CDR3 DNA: TGTGCCAGCAGCTCTGTACACGGGTGGGGGACTGAAGCTTTCTTT

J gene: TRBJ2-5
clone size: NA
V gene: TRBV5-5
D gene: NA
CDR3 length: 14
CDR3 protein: CASRGGPGRETQYF
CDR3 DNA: TGTGCCAGCAGGGGGGGACCGGGCCGGGAGACCCAGTACTTC

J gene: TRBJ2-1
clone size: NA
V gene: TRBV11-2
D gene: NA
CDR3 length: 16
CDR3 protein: CASSLGGPSSYNEQFF
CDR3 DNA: TGTGCCAGCAGCTTGGGGGGGCCAAGCTCCTACAATGAGCAGTTCTTC

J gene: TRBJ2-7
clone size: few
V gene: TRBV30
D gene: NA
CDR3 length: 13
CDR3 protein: CAWSDQDSYEQYF
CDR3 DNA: TGTGCCTGGAGTGATCAGGACTCCTACGAGCAGTACTTC

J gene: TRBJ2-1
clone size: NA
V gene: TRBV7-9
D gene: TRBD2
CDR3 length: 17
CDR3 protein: CASSLESSLAGANEQFF
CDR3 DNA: TGTGCCAGCAGCTTAGAGAGTAGTCTAGCGGGAGCGAATGAGCAGTTCTTC

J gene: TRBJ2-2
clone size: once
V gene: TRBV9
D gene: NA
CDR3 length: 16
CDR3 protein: CASSPNKGANTGELFF
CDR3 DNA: TGTGCCAGCAGCCCAAATAAGGGGGCGAACACCGGGGAGCTGTTTTTT

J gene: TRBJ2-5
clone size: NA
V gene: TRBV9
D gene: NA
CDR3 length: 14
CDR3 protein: CASSVGTVRETQYF
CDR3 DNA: TGTGCCAGCAGCGTAGGGACAGTGAGGGAGACCCAGTACTTC

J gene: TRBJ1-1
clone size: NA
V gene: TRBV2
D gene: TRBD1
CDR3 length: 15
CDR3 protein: CASSELGTGGTEAFF
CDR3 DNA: TGTGCCAGCAGTGAGCTTGGGACAGGGGGCACTGAAGCTTTCTTT

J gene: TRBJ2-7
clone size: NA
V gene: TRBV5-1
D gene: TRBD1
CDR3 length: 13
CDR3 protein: CASRLPGGYEQYF
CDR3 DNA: TGCGCCAGCAGATTGCCAGGGGGCTACGAGCAGTACTTC

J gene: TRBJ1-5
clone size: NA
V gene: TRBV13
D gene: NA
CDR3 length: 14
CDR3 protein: CASSLGQVNQPQHF
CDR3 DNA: TGTGCCAGCAGCTTAGGACAGGTCAATCAGCCCCAGCATTTT

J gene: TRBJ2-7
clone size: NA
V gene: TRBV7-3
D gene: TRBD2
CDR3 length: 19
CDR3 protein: CASSLGWGLSSGRADEQYF
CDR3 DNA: TGTGCCAGCAGCTTAGGGTGGGGATTGTCTAGCGGGAGGGCTGACGAGCAGTACTTC